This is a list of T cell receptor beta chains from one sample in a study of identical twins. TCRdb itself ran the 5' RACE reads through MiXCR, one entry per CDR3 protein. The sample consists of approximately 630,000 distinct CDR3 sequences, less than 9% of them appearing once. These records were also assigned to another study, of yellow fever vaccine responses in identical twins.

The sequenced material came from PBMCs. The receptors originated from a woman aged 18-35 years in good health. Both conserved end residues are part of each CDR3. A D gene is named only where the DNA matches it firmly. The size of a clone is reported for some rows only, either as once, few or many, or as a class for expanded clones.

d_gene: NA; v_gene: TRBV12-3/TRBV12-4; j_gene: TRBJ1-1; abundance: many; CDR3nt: NA; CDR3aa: CASSFLAEMNTEAFF
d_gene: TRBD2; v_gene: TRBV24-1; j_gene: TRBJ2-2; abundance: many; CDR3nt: TGTGCCACCAGTGATTTTGGGCTAGCGGGGACCGCCGGGGAGCTGTTTTTT; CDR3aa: CATSDFGLAGTAGELFF
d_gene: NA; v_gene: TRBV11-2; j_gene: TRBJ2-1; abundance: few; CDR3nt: TGTGCCAGCAACGATTATAGTCGGGGGATCCATGAGCAGTTCTTC; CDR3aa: CASNDYSRGIHEQFF
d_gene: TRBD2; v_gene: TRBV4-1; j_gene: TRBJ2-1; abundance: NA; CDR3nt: TGCGCCAGCAGCCAAGTCCGGACTAGCTCGGATGAGCAGTTCTTC; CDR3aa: CASSQVRTSSDEQFF
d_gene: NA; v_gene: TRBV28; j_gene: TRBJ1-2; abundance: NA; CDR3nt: TGTGCCAGCAGTCGTCGGTTGTCGGCCTATGGCTACACCTTC; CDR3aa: CASSRRLSAYGYTF
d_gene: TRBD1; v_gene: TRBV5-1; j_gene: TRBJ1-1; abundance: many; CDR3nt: TGCGCCAGCAGCGGGGACAGGGCCCTTCGAGCTTTCTTT; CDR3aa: CASSGDRALRAFF
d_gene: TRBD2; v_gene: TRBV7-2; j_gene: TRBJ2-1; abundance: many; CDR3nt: TGTGCCAGCAGAATACCAGGACTAGCGATAAATGAGCAGTTCTTC; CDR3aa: CASRIPGLAINEQFF
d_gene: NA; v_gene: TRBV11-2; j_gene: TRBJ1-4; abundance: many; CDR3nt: TGTGCCAGCAGCTTAGATCCTGGTGTAGGCTACATTAATGAAAAACTGTTTTTT; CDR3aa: CASSLDPGVGYINEKLFF
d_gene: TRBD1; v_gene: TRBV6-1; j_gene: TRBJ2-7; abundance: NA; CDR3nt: TGTGCCAGCAGACTAGACAGGGACACCTACGAGCAGTACTTC; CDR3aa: CASRLDRDTYEQYF
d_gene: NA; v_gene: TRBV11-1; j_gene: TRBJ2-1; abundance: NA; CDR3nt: TGTGCCAGCAGCTTACAGAAGGGGGTCCAGGGGTCTTCCTACAATGAGCAGTTCTTC; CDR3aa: CASSLQKGVQGSSYNEQFF
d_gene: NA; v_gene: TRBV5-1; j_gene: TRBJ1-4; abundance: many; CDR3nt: TGCGCCAGCAGCTTGGTGGGGATTAATGAAAAACTGTTTTTT; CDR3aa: CASSLVGINEKLFF
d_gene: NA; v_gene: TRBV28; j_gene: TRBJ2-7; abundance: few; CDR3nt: TGTGCCAGCAGTTTCAACGCGCGCGACGAGCAGTACTTC; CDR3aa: CASSFNARDEQYF
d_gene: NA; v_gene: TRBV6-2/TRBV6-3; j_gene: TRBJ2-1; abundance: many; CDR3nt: TGTGCCAGCACCCCTGGACTGTACAATGAGCAGTTCTTC; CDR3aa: CASTPGLYNEQFF
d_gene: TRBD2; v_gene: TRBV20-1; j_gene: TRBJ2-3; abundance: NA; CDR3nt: TGCAGTGCTTCTTCGGGACTAGCGATTAGCACAGATACGCAGTATTTT; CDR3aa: CSASSGLAISTDTQYF
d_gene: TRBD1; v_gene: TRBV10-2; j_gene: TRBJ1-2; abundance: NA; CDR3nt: TGCGCCAGCACTGAAGGCCAGGGGGCTCATGGCTACACCTTC; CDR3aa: CASTEGQGAHGYTF
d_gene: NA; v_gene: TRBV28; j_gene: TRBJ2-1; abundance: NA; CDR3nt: TGTGCCAGCAGTCGGATGAAGGGTGAGCAGTTCTTC; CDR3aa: CASSRMKGEQFF
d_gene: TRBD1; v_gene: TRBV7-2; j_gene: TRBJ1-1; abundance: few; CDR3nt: TGTGCCAGCAGCATGGGACAGGGTAGCACTGAAGCTTTCTTT; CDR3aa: CASSMGQGSTEAFF
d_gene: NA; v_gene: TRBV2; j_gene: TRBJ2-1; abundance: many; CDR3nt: TGTGCCAGCAATAACCCCCTTCAGAGGAATGAGCAGTTCTTC; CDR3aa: CASNNPLQRNEQFF
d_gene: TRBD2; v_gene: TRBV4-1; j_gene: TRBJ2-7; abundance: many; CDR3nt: TGCGCCAGCAGCCAACTAGCGGGAGTAGGGTACGAGCAGTACTTC; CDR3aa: CASSQLAGVGYEQYF
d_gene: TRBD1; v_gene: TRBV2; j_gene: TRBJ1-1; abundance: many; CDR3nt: TGTGCCAGCAGGGAACTGGGACAGGGCACTGAAGCTTTCTTT; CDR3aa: CASRELGQGTEAFF
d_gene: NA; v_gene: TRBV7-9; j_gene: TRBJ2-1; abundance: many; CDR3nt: TGTGCCAGCAGCCGAACCCCGCAAAATGAGCAGTTCTTC; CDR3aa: CASSRTPQNEQFF
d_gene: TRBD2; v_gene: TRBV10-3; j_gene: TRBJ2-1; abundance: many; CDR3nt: TGTGCCATCAGTGAGTCGGTCTGGGCTAGCGGCGCTAAAGGGAGTGAGCAGTTCTTC; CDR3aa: CAISESVWASGAKGSEQFF
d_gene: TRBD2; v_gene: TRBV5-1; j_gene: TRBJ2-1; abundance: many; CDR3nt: TGCGCCAGCAGCTTTGGCGGGAGGGCCGGGTTAAACAATGAGCAGTTCTTC; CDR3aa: CASSFGGRAGLNNEQFF
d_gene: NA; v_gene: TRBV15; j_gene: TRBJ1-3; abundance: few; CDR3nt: TGTGCCACCAGCAGAGGCCGGGACTCTGGAAACACCATATATTTT; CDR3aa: CATSRGRDSGNTIYF
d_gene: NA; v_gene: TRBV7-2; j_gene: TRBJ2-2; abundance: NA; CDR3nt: TGTGCCAGCAGCTTAATGTCGGGAGCGAACACCGGGGAGCTGTTTTTT; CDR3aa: CASSLMSGANTGELFF
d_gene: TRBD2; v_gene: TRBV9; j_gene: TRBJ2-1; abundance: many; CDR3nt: TGTGCCAGCAGCGTAATCCTAGCGGGAGTGGATGAGCAGTTCTTC; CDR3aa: CASSVILAGVDEQFF
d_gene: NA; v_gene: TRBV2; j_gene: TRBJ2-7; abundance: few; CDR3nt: TGTGCCAGCAGTGTCACTAACGAGCAGTACTTC; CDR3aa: CASSVTNEQYF
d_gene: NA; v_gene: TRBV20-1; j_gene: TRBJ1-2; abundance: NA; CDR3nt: TGCAGCCCTAGAACGGGGAAAGGAGCTAACTATGGCTACACCTTC; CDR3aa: CSPRTGKGANYGYTF
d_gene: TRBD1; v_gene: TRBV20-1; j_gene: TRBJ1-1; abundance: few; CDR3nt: TGCAGTGTCGGACAGGGAGGGCCTGAAGCTTTCTTT; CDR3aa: CSVGQGGPEAFF
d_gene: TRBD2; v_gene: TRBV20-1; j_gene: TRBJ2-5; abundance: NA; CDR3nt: TGCAGTGCTAGAGAGTGGAGCGGGAGTGGTGAGACCCAGTACTTC; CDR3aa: CSAREWSGSGETQYF
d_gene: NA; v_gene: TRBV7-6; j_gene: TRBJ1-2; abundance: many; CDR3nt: TGTGCCAGCAGCCGCGGACAGCTGACTGGCTACACCTTC; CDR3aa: CASSRGQLTGYTF
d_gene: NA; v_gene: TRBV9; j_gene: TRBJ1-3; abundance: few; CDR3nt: TGTGCCAGCAGCGTAGGCGTAGGCCTGAGCTCTGGAAACACCATATATTTT; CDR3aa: CASSVGVGLSSGNTIYF
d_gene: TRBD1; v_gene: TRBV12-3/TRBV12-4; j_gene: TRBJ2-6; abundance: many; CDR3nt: TGTGCCAGCAGTTTACCAGGGGGCCTCTCTGGGGCCAACGTCCTGACTTTC; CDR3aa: CASSLPGGLSGANVLTF
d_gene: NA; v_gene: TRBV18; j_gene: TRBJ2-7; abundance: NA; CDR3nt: TGTGCCAGCTCACCAACCGAGCACGAGCAGTACTTC; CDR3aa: CASSPTEHEQYF
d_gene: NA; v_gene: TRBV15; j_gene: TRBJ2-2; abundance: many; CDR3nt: TGTGCCACCAGCAGAGTAGACGGGGAGCTGTTTTTT; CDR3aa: CATSRVDGELFF
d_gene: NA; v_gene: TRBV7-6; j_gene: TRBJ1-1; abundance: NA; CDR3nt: TGTGCCAGCAGCTTAGGGGGGACACTTATGAACACTGAAGCTTTCTTT; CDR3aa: CASSLGGTLMNTEAFF
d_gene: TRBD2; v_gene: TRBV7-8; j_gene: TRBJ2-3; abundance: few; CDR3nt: TGTGCCAGCAGCTCTAGCGGGGGGGCCTTCTATCGCACAGATACGCAGTATTTT; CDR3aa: CASSSSGGAFYRTDTQYF
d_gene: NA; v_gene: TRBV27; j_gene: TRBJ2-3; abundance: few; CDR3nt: TGTGCCAGCCAAGTTTATCCCACAGATACGCAGTATTTT; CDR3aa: CASQVYPTDTQYF
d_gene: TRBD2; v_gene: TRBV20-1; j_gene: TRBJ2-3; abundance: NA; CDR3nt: TGCAGTGCTACCGTGACTAGCGGGAGAACAGATACGCAGTATTTT; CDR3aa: CSATVTSGRTDTQYF
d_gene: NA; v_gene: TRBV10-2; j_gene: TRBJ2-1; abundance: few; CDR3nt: TGCGCCAGCAGTGAGCAAACCGCCTACAATGAGCAGTTCTTC; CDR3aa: CASSEQTAYNEQFF
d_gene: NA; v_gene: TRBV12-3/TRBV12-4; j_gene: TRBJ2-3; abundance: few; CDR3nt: TGTGCCAGCAGTCCTGCCCTAATTTCTAGCACAGATACGCAGTATTTT; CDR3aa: CASSPALISSTDTQYF
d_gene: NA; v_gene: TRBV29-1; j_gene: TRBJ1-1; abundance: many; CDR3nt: TGCAGCGTTATTTCGGGGGACACTGAAGCTTTCTTT; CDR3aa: CSVISGDTEAFF
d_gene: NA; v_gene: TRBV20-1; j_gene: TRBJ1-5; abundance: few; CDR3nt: TGCAGTGCTAGAGACCAACACAATCAGCCCCAGCATTTT; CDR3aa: CSARDQHNQPQHF
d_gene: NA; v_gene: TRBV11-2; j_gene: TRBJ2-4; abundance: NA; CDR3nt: TGTGCCAGCAGCCCCAGTAAAAACATTCAGTACTTC; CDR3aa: CASSPSKNIQYF
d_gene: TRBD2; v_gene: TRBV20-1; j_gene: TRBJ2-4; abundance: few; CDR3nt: TGCAGTGCTAGAGAGGCTAGCGGGAACAAAAACATTCAGTACTTC; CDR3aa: CSAREASGNKNIQYF
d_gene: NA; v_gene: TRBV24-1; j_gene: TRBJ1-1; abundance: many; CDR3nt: TGTGCCACCAGTGAAGGCAAGGCTCGGTCTGAAGCTTTCTTT; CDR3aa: CATSEGKARSEAFF
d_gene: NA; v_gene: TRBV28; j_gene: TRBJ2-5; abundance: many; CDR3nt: TGTGCCAGCAGTTACGGAAGAGGAAGAGACGAGACCCAGTACTTC; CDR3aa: CASSYGRGRDETQYF
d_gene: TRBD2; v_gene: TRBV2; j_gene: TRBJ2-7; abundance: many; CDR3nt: TGTGCCAGCAGGACTAGCCTCTACGAGCAGTACTTC; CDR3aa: CASRTSLYEQYF
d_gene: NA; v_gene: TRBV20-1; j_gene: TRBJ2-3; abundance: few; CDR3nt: TGCAGTCTCGGGAGCGGCACAGATACGCAGTATTTT; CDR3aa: CSLGSGTDTQYF
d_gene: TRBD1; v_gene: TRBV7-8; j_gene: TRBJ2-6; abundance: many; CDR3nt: TGTGCCAGCAGCTTAGGCTGGACAGGGGCCTACTCTGGGGCCAACGTCCTGACTTTC; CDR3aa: CASSLGWTGAYSGANVLTF